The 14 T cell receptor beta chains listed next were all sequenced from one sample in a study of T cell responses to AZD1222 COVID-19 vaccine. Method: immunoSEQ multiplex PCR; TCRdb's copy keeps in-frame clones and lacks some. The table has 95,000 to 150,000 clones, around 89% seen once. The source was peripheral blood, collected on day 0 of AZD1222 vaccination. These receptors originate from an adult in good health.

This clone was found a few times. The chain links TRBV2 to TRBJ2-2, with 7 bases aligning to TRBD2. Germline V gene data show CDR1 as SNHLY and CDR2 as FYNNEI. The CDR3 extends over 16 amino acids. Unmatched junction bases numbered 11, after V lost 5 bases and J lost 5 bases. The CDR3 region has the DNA TGTGCCAGCAGTCTATGGACTAGTCGCGAAACCGGGGAGCTGTTTTTT. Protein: CASSLWTSRETGELFF.

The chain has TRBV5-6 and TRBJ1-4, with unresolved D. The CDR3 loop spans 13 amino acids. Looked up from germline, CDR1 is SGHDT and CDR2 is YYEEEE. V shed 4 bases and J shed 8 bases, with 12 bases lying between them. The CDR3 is CASSPPNTEKLFF. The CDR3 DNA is TGTGCCAGCAGCCCACCCAACACGGAAAAACTGTTTTTT.

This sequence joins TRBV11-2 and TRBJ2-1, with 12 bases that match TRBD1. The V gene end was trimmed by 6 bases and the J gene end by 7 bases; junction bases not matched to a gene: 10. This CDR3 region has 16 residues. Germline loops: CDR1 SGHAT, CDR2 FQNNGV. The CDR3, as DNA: TGTGCCAGCAGACAGCCGGGACAGGGGGCGAGGAATGAGCAGTTCTTC. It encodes CASRQPGQGARNEQFF.

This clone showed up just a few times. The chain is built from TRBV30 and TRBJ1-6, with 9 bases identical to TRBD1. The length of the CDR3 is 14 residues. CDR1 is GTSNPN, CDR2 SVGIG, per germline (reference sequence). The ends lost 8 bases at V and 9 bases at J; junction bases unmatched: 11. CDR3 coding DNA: TGTGCCGGACAGGGGCCGGTAGTCGGTTCACCCCTCCACTTT. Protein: CAGQGPVVGSPLHF. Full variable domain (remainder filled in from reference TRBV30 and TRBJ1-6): SQTIHQWPATLVQPVGSPLSLECTVEGTSNPNLYWYRQAAGRGLQLLFYSVGIGQISSEVPQNLSASRPQDRQFILSSKKLLLSDSGFYLCAGQGPVVGSPLHFGNGTRLTVT.

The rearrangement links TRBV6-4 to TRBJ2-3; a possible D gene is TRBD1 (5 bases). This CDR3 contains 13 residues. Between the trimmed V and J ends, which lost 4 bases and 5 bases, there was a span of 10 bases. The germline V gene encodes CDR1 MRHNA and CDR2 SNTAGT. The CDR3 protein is CASSAQGGDTQYF. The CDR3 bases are TGTGCCAGCAGTGCCCAGGGCGGAGATACGCAGTATTTT.

The CDR3 nucleotides read TGTGCCAGCAGCTTTGGGGACCGACGAACGGGCGAGCAGTACTTC. This sequence encodes CASSFGDRRTGEQYF. The chain couples TRBV5-5 to TRBJ2-7, with D possibly called TRBD1 or TRBD2 (5 bases each). Trimming removed 2 bases from V and 6 bases from J, with 18 bases in between. The CDR3 length is 15 residues. Germline V gene lookup returns CDR1 SGHKS and CDR2 YYEKEE (reference sequence).

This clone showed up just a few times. The CDR3 reads CASSEMGAANQPQHF. CDR3 sequence (DNA): TGTGCCAGCAGTGAAATGGGGGCAGCAAATCAGCCCCAGCATTTT. This rearrangement joins TRBV2 to TRBJ1-5; perhaps TRBD1 as D (6 bases). CDR1 is SNHLY and CDR2 is FYNNEI in the germline V gene. The CDR3 runs 15 residues. Trimming removed 2 bases from V and 4 bases from J, with 12 bases in between.

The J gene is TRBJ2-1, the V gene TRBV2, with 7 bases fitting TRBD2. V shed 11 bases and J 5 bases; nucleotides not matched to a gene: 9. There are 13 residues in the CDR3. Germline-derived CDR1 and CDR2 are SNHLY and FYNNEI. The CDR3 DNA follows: TGTGCCTCTGGGGGGAGGGAAGACAATGAGCAGTTCTTC. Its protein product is CASGGREDNEQFF.

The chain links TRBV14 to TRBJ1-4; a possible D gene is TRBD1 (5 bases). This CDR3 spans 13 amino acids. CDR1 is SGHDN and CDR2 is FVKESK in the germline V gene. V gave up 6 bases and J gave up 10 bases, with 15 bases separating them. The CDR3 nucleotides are TGTGCCAGCAGGGACGGCGGGGCGGGAAAACTGTTTTTT. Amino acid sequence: CASRDGGAGKLFF.

The CDR3 loop is CASSQDPGTGEWGNEQFF. The CDR3 DNA reads as TGCGCCAGCAGCCAAGATCCCGGGACAGGGGAGTGGGGTAATGAGCAGTTCTTC. V and J are TRBV4-3 and TRBJ2-1; 10 nucleotides line up with TRBD1. Germline assignment: CDR1 LGHNA and CDR2 YSLEER. Trimming removed 0 bases from V and 7 bases from J; junction bases left unmatched: 12. The CDR3 has 18 amino acids.

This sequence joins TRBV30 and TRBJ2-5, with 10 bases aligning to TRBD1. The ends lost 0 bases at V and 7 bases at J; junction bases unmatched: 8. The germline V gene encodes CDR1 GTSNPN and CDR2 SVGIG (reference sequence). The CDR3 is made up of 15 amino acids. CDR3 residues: CAWSVRTGGFSTQYF. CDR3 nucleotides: TGTGCCTGGAGTGTGCGGACAGGGGGTTTTTCGACCCAGTACTTC.

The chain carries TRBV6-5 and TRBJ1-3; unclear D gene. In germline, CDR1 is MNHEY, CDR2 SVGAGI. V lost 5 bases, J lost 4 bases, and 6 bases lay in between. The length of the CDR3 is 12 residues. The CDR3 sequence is CASSTRGNTIYF. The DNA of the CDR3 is TGTGCCAGCAGTACGAGGGGAAACACCATATATTTT.

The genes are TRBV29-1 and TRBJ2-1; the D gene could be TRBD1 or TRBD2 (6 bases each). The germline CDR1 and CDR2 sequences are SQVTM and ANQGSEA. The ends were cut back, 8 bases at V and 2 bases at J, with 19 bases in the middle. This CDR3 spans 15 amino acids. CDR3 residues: CSLKLGGAPYNEQFF. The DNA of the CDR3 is TGCAGCCTCAAACTCGGGGGCGCCCCCTACAATGAGCAGTTCTTC.

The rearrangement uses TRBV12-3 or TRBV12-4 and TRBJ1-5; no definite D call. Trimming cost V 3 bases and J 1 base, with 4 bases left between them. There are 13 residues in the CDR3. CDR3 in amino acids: CASSFSSNQPQHF. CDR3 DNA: TGTGCCAGCAGTTTTAGCAGCAATCAGCCCCAGCATTTT.